Following are 25 T cell receptor beta chains from one sample sequenced in a study of response to subunit inactivated influenza vaccine. TCRdb redid the calling of the RT-PCR reads with MiXCR, one entry per CDR3 protein. The table lists about 570,000 distinct CDR3 sequences, approximately 11% of them singletons. The sample also formed part of further work on T cells expressing NK-cell markers. That source reports: The authors generated TCR beta cDNA through 5'RACE template switching with UMIs.

This specimen was PBMCs from blood, taken on the day of vaccination. The receptors here all came from a man in his fifties who received an inactivated influenza vaccine.

This clonotype was seen only a few times. The genes are TRBV20-1 and TRBJ2-1; TRBD1 might be the D (5 bases). V lost 3 bases and J 5 bases, leaving 8 bases between the germline ends. The CDR3 length is 12 residues. The germline CDR1 and CDR2 sequences are DFQATT and SNEGSKA (reference sequence). The CDR3 region has the DNA TGCAGTGCTAGTCGCAGGGACAATGAGCAGTTCTTC. Translation gives CSASRRDNEQFF.

This sequence joins TRBV29-1 and TRBJ2-3, with a weak D call TRBD1 (5 bases). Germline CDR1 is SQVTM and CDR2 is ANQGSEA. V dropped 3 bases and J dropped 0 bases, with 7 bases sitting between them. The CDR3 length is 13 residues. In DNA, the CDR3 is TGCAGCGTTGAGGGGCTAAGCACAGATACGCAGTATTTT. This translates into CSVEGLSTDTQYF.

The chain links TRBV28 to TRBJ2-7, with TRBD2 matching 9 bases. The CDR3 runs 15 residues. In germline, CDR1 is MDHEN, CDR2 SYDVKM. Trimming removed 3 bases from V and 5 bases from J; junction bases left unmatched: 8. The CDR3: CASSFGRGGLDEQYF. CDR3 coding DNA: TGTGCCAGCAGTTTCGGGCGGGGGGGCCTCGACGAGCAGTACTTC.

This clonotype was observed a handful of times. The chain has TRBV5-1 and TRBJ2-5; D gene uncertain. Per the germline V gene, CDR1 is SGHRS and CDR2 is YFSETQ. There are 13 residues in the CDR3. Trimming removed 2 bases from V and 3 bases from J, with 8 bases in between. CDR3 loop: CASSFRPEETQYF. The CDR3 DNA reads TGCGCCAGCAGCTTTAGGCCAGAAGAGACCCAGTACTTC.

The chain joins TRBV7-2 to TRBJ2-2, with 11 nucleotides matching TRBD1. The CDR3 covers 16 residues. J lost 5 bases, V lost 5 bases, and 7 bases had no gene match. Germline CDR1 reads SGHTA; CDR2 reads FQGNSA. Here the CDR3 reads CASSLDRGLGTGELFF. CDR3 bases: TGTGCCAGCAGCCTGGACAGGGGGCTTGGGACCGGGGAGCTGTTTTTT.

At least ten counts were recorded for this clonotype. V is TRBV4-2 and J is TRBJ2-7; 8 nucleotides agree with TRBD1. Germline V CDR1 and CDR2: LGHNA, YNFKEQ. The CDR3 is 14 amino acids. V was clipped by 0 bases and J by 5 bases; unmatched bases: 3. The CDR3 DNA follows: TGTGCCAGCAGCCAAGAGCAGGGGGCGAACGAGCAGTACTTC. The encoded protein is CASSQEQGANEQYF.

The chain uses TRBV10-3 and TRBJ2-7; 7 bases are a match to TRBD2. This CDR3 region has 14 residues. CDR1 is ENHRY and CDR2 is SYGVKD in the germline V gene. J gave up 4 bases and V 3 bases, and 6 bases lay outside the gene matches. CDR3 in DNA: TGTGCCATCAGTGACGGACTAGATAGGTACGAGCAGTACTTC. This encodes CAISDGLDRYEQYF.

The rearrangement links TRBV18 to TRBJ2-1, with TRBD2 as a possible D gene (5 bases). Trimming cost V 2 bases and J 9 bases, with 14 bases left between them. The CDR3 length is 14 residues. CDR1 KGHSH and CDR2 LQKENI come from the germline V gene. CDR3 nucleotide sequence: TGTGCCAGCTCACCATTAGTGGGAGACGTTGAGCAGTTCTTC. It yields the protein CASSPLVGDVEQFF. The full variable domain, with the rest looked up from reference TRBV18 and TRBJ2-1, is NAGVMQNPRHLVRRRGQEARLRCSPMKGHSHVYWYRQLPEEGLKFMVYLQKENIIDESGMPKERFSAEFPKEGPSILRIQQVVRGDSAAYFCASSPLVGDVEQFFGPGTRLTVL.

A few counts support this clonotype. The chain combines TRBV6-5 with TRBJ2-3; D is uncertain. Germline CDR1 reads MNHEY; CDR2 reads SVGAGI. V shed 0 bases and J shed 3 bases, with 16 bases lying between them. The CDR3 loop spans 17 amino acids. CDR3 protein: CASSYSIPRQRTDTQYF. CDR3 sequence (DNA): TGTGCCAGCAGTTACTCGATTCCCCGCCAGAGGACAGATACGCAGTATTTT.

This chain joins TRBV5-1 and TRBJ2-6; D is uncertain. From germline, CDR1 is SGHRS and CDR2 YFSETQ. V was shortened by 4 bases and J by 2 bases, with 4 bases between the two germline ends. This CDR3 spans 13 amino acids. CDR3 sequence: CASSDTGANVLTF. In DNA form, the CDR3 reads TGCGCCAGCAGCGACACTGGGGCCAACGTCCTGACTTTC. Full variable domain (rest looked up from reference TRBV5-1 and TRBJ2-6): KAGVTQTPRYLIKTRGQQVTLSCSPISGHRSVSWYQQTPGQGLQFLFEYFSETQRNKGNFPGRFSGRQFSNSRSEMNVSTLELGDSALYLCASSDTGANVLTFGAGSRLTVL.

The V gene is TRBV20-1, the J gene TRBJ2-3; TRBD2 aligns across 8 bases. V trimming: 4 bases; J trimming: 0 bases; junction bases outside the gene matches: 6. This CDR3 is 15 amino acids long. Germline values: CDR1 DFQATT, CDR2 SNEGSKA (reference sequence). In DNA, the CDR3 is TGCAGTGCTAAAATAGCGGGGTTGAGCACAGATACGCAGTATTTT. As protein: CSAKIAGLSTDTQYF.

V usage is TRBV7-9 and J usage is TRBJ2-1; possibly TRBD2 for D (6 bases). CDR3 length: 15 residues. Trimming pared 5 bases from V and 3 bases from J, leaving 14 bases between. Germline loops: CDR1 SEHNR, CDR2 FQNEAQ (reference sequence). The CDR3 protein is CASSTSTSSYNEQFF. CDR3 in DNA: TGTGCCAGCAGCACGAGCACTAGCAGCTACAATGAGCAGTTCTTC.

This clonotype was seen only a few times. The chain links TRBV20-1 to TRBJ2-2; D is uncertain. This CDR3 contains 14 residues. Trimming took 3 bases from V and 1 from J, leaving 9 bases between them. Per the germline V gene, CDR1 is DFQATT and CDR2 is SNEGSKA (reference sequence). CDR3 nucleotides: TGCAGTGCTAGCGGGCACCTGAACACCGGGGAGCTGTTTTTT. Amino acid sequence: CSASGHLNTGELFF.

Many counts were recorded for this clonotype. The chain employs TRBV9 and TRBJ2-5; possible D gene TRBD1, 6 bases. Germline V CDR1 and CDR2: SGDLS, YYNGEE. The CDR3 covers 14 residues. Between the trimmed V and J ends, which lost 4 bases and 1 base, there was a span of 11 bases. The CDR3 region has the DNA TGTGCCAGCAGCACAGGGCAGGGCCAAGAGACCCAGTACTTC. It specifies CASSTGQGQETQYF.

This clonotype was recorded many times. V gene TRBV20-1 combines with J gene TRBJ2-7; TRBD2 aligns across 7 bases. Germline loops: CDR1 DFQATT, CDR2 SNEGSKA (reference sequence). With V trimmed by 6 bases and J by 2 bases, 7 bases remained unmatched. The CDR3 extends over 13 amino acids. The CDR3 nucleotides are TGCAGTGCGGGAGGGCCTAAACCCTACGAGCAGTACTTC. This codes for CSAGGPKPYEQYF.

Of note for this clonotype: Likely a read error: the CDR3 ends without its conserved phenylalanine or tryptophan. This chain links TRBV12-3 or TRBV12-4 with TRBJ2-7; D is undetermined. There are 11 residues in the CDR3. For the CDR3, the DNA is TGTTCCAGCAGTTTAAGGAGCGAGCAGTACTAC. Translated: CSSSLRSEQYY.

The V call is TRBV7-2, the J call TRBJ1-2; 7 bases are shared with TRBD1. CDR1 is SGHTA and CDR2 is FQGNSA in the germline V gene. The CDR3 loop spans 15 amino acids. J lost 8 bases, V lost 5 bases, and 14 bases had no gene match. CDR3 nucleotide sequence: TGTGCCAGCAGCCCCCAAGGGACAGACGGAAGAGGCTACACCTTC. Amino acids: CASSPQGTDGRGYTF.

This clonotype was found a few times. The CDR3 DNA follows: TGTGCCAGTAGCAACCGGGACAGCGGACTTTACGAGCAGTACTTC. The encoded protein is CASSNRDSGLYEQYF. The chain links TRBV19 to TRBJ2-7; TRBD1 matches at 7 bases. In germline, CDR1 is LNHDA, CDR2 SQIVND (reference sequence). The CDR3 consists of 15 residues. Trimming at V came to 6 bases and at J to 4 bases, leaving 12 bases not matched to a gene.

V and J are TRBV6-5 and TRBJ1-1; TRBD1 agrees at 9 bases. Germline V lookup: CDR1 MNHEY, CDR2 SVGAGI. CDR3 length equals 14 residues. V dropped 6 bases and J dropped 4; count of bases not matched to a gene: 6. The CDR3 nucleotides read TGTGCCAGCAGCTACAGGGGGCTTGGCACTGAAGCTTTCTTT. Protein sequence: CASSYRGLGTEAFF.

The CDR3 protein is CASTPAAASTDTQYF. The CDR3 coding sequence is TGTGCCAGCACCCCTGCTGCGGCCTCCACAGATACGCAGTATTTT. The chain employs TRBV6-2 or TRBV6-3 and TRBJ2-3, with D hard to call. V dropped 7 bases and J dropped 2 bases, with 16 bases sitting between them. CDR3 length: 15 residues. Germline values: CDR1 MNHEY, CDR2 SVGEGT.

The table lists this clonotype with many counts. The rearrangement joins TRBV2 to TRBJ2-2; weak D call: TRBD1 (5 bases). The germline V gene encodes CDR1 SNHLY and CDR2 FYNNEI. The V gene lost 3 bases and the J gene lost 4 bases, with 6 bases spanning the gap. The CDR3 runs to 13 residues. The CDR3 sequence: CASSEGPTGELFF. The CDR3 nucleotides are TGTGCCAGCAGTGAGGGGCCCACCGGGGAGCTGTTTTTT.

This sequence joins TRBV10-3 and TRBJ2-7; TRBD2 might be the D (5 bases). The V gene's germline CDR1 is ENHRY and CDR2 SYGVKD. Trimming removed 2 bases at V and 4 bases at J, with 6 bases between. The CDR3 spans 12 residues. Written as DNA, the CDR3 is TGTGCCATCAGTGAGCGGGGTTACGAGCAGTACTTC. Protein: CAISERGYEQYF.

J is TRBJ2-2 and V is TRBV6-1, with unresolved D. Trimming stripped 5 bases from V and 5 bases from J, with 12 bases between. Germline loops: CDR1 MNHNS, CDR2 SASEGT. This CDR3 spans 14 amino acids. In DNA, the CDR3 is TGTGCCAGCAGTAAAAGCAGAGGAACCGGGGAGCTGTTTTTT. It codes for CASSKSRGTGELFF.

This clonotype has just one count. V is TRBV7-2 and J is TRBJ2-3; 8 nucleotides match TRBD2. This CDR3 contains 16 residues. Germline CDR1 and CDR2: SGHTA and FQGNSA. V shed 2 bases and J 5 bases; nucleotides not matched to a gene: 9. CDR3 amino acids: CASSLRGGPWGDTQYF. In DNA, the CDR3 is TGTGCCAGCAGCTTACGGGGGGGGCCCTGGGGAGATACGCAGTATTTT.

This clonotype was detected many times. This rearrangement joins TRBV5-1 to TRBJ2-7; possibly TRBD1 or TRBD2 for D (5 bases each). Germline CDR1 and CDR2: SGHRS and YFSETQ. The V end lost 6 bases, the J end lost 6 bases, and 10 bases lay between the germline ends. CDR3 size: 11 residues. The CDR3 sequence: CASKAGSEQYF. The CDR3, as DNA: TGCGCCAGCAAGGCAGGGAGCGAGCAGTACTTC.